Below, 32 T cell receptor beta chains from the same sample are listed, as sequenced in a study of shared clonotypes between healthy human individuals. Here immunoSEQ multiplex PCR was the method, and the copy in TCRdb shows in-frame clones only, minus some. The sample yields 2 million to 2.5 million clones, approximately 94% seen once. The sample comprised naive CD4+ T cells sorted from blood. Subset denoted: CD45RA+ positively selected. The source is a man between 18 and 35 years old in good health.

The chain has TRBV30 and TRBJ2-3; the match to TRBD1 covers 8 bases. The CDR3 has 15 amino acids. The J segment lost 4 bases and the V segment lost 3 bases, leaving 9 bases of the junction unmatched. CDR1 and CDR2 from the germline V gene are GTSNPN and SVGIG (reference sequence). CDR3 DNA sequence: TGTGCCTGGAGCAAAGGACAGGGAGTGGCAGATACGCAGTATTTT. Its translation: CAWSKGQGVADTQYF.

The chain combines TRBV10-3 with TRBJ1-2; D may be TRBD1 (6 bases). The V end lost 5 bases, the J end lost 1 base, and 8 bases lay between the germline ends. Germline CDR1 reads ENHRY; CDR2 reads SYGVKD. The length of the CDR3 is 13 residues. The CDR3 here is CAISPGVNYGYTF. CDR3 coding DNA: TGTGCCATCAGTCCAGGGGTTAACTATGGCTACACCTTC.

The chain combines TRBV7-2 with TRBJ1-1; TRBD1 might be the D (6 bases). The germline V gene encodes CDR1 SGHTA and CDR2 FQGNSA. The CDR3 runs to 13 residues. V shed 5 bases and J shed 6 bases, with 13 bases lying between them. CDR3 region: CASSATRQAEAFF. In DNA, the CDR3 is TGTGCCAGCAGCGCAACCAGACAGGCTGAAGCTTTCTTT.

This chain uses TRBV19 with TRBJ2-2; D remains ambiguous. Trimming took off 7 bases at V and 3 bases at J, with 3 bases between the two ends. This CDR3 is built from 11 residues. Germline loops: CDR1 LNHDA, CDR2 SQIVND (reference sequence). The chain's CDR3 is CASTYTGELFF. The CDR3 DNA reads TGTGCCAGTACCTACACCGGGGAGCTGTTTTTT.

CDR3 DNA: TGTGCCAGCAGCTGGACCAAAGGCCAGCCCCAGCATTTT. Translation: CASSWTKGQPQHF. The chain couples TRBV11-2 to TRBJ1-5; D is uncertain. Germline CDR1 and CDR2: SGHAT and FQNNGV. There are 13 residues in the CDR3. V was cut by 4 bases and J by 7 bases, with 11 bases left in between.

This sequence joins TRBV4-1 and TRBJ2-1; 7 nucleotides line up with TRBD2. With 1 base clipped from V and 4 bases from J, the junction kept 7 bases outside the gene matches. This CDR3 has 16 residues. CDR1 MGHRA and CDR2 YSYEKL come from the germline V gene. CDR3: CASSQGLAEPYNEQFF. The CDR3, as DNA: TGCGCCAGCAGCCAAGGGCTAGCGGAGCCGTACAATGAGCAGTTCTTC.

V and J are TRBV5-1 and TRBJ1-2; D not certain. Germline-derived CDR1 and CDR2 are SGHRS and YFSETQ. V lost 0 bases and J 3 bases, leaving 12 bases between the germline ends. This CDR3 contains 15 residues. CDR3 nucleotides: TGCGCCAGCAGCTTGGGACACTCACGGGACTATGGCTACACCTTC. It specifies CASSLGHSRDYGYTF.

V is TRBV6-5 and J is TRBJ1-4; a weak D match, TRBD1 (5 bases). From germline, CDR1 is MNHEY and CDR2 SVGAGI. This CDR3 comprises 15 residues. V was clipped by 9 bases and J by 0 bases, with 14 bases between them. This chain's CDR3 is CASTLGDATNEKLFF. The DNA for the CDR3 is TGTGCCAGTACGTTGGGGGACGCAACTAATGAAAAACTGTTTTTT.

Regarding this clone: Other DNA sequences in the same sample also yield this CDR3. Here the CDR3 DNA reads TGTGCCAGCAGCCCCCGGACTAGCGGGGAGGAGACCCAGTACTTC. This codes for CASSPRTSGEETQYF. This rearrangement joins TRBV5-4 to TRBJ2-5, with 12 bases aligning to TRBD2. Germline V gene lookup returns CDR1 SGHNT and CDR2 YYREEE (reference sequence). The CDR3 extends over 15 amino acids. Germline trimming cut 4 bases from V and 5 bases from J; bases unmatched to any gene: 6.

The CDR3 DNA sequence: TGTGCCAGCAGCTTAGAGAGAAAAGGCTATGGCTACACCTTC. This encodes CASSLERKGYGYTF. The V call is TRBV11-2, the J call TRBJ1-2; D is unresolved. This CDR3 has 14 residues. CDR1 and CDR2 (germline): SGHAT, FQNNGV. V lost 0 bases and J lost 4, with 9 bases in between.

The rearrangement uses TRBV5-1 and TRBJ2-7; D could derive from TRBD1 or TRBD2 (5 bases each). Germline V gives CDR1 SGHRS, CDR2 YFSETQ. Trimming removed 4 bases at V and 6 bases at J, with 11 bases between. The CDR3 contains 12 residues. The CDR3 DNA sequence: TGCGCCAGCAGCCGGGACGGGGCCGAGCAGTACTTC. This sequence encodes CASSRDGAEQYF.

For the CDR3, the DNA is TGTGCCAGCAGAGCTAGCGGGAGCACAGATACGCAGTATTTT. It encodes CASRASGSTDTQYF. The chain uses TRBV6-6 and TRBJ2-3, with 8 bases identical to TRBD2. CDR1 is MNHNY, CDR2 SVGAGI, per germline (reference sequence). V lost 6 bases and J lost 0; bases outside the gene matches: 2. The CDR3 is 14 amino acids.

V gene TRBV20-1 combines with J gene TRBJ1-1; the D is unclear. V was pared by 2 bases and J by 8 bases, with 6 bases between. CDR3 length equals 10 residues. The germline gives CDR1 DFQATT, CDR2 SNEGSKA (reference sequence). The CDR3 DNA follows: TGCAGTGCTAGATCACTAGAAGCTTTCTTT. Amino acid sequence: CSARSLEAFF.

V is TRBV7-2 and J is TRBJ2-3; the match to TRBD2 covers 10 bases. V lost 5 bases, J lost 7 bases, and 18 bases stayed unmatched. The germline V gene encodes CDR1 SGHTA and CDR2 FQGNSA. The CDR3 has 18 residues. DNA for the CDR3: TGTGCCAGCAGCATAAACCCATTAGCGGGAGGAGTAGGAAATACGCAGTATTTT. Its translation: CASSINPLAGGVGNTQYF.

This sequence joins TRBV6-5 and TRBJ2-2; 7 positions match TRBD2. Unmatched junction bases numbered 6, after V lost 4 bases and J lost 1 base. The CDR3 covers 16 residues. Germline V lookup: CDR1 MNHEY, CDR2 SVGAGI. The CDR3 is CASSSMGLRNTGELFF. In DNA form, the CDR3 reads TGTGCCAGCAGTTCGATGGGACTACGGAACACCGGGGAGCTGTTTTTT.

The rearrangement links TRBV11-2 to TRBJ1-2; D call uncertain. The length of the CDR3 is 15 residues. CDR1 is SGHAT, CDR2 FQNNGV, per germline. V lost 1 base, J lost 4 bases, and 13 bases lay in between. CDR3 nucleotides: TGTGCCAGCAGCTTAGGGCTGCCTACCCTCTATGGCTACACCTTC. This codes for CASSLGLPTLYGYTF.

The genes are TRBV5-1 and TRBJ2-5; possibly TRBD1 for D (7 bases). The CDR3 is 14 amino acids. Trimming took off 4 bases at V and 5 bases at J, with 15 bases between the two ends. Germline V gene data show CDR1 as SGHRS and CDR2 as YFSETQ. CDR3 DNA: TGCGCCAGCAGCGCTGGAGGGGGCACGGAGACCCAGTACTTC. It is translated as CASSAGGGTETQYF. The whole variable domain, remainder taken from reference TRBV5-1 and TRBJ2-5, is KAGVTQTPRYLIKTRGQQVTLSCSPISGHRSVSWYQQTPGQGLQFLFEYFSETQRNKGNFPGRFSGRQFSNSRSEMNVSTLELGDSALYLCASSAGGGTETQYFGPGTRLLVL.

The chain couples TRBV11-2 to TRBJ2-3; D tentatively fits TRBD1 or TRBD2 (5 bases each). The CDR3 loop spans 15 amino acids. V was pared by 6 bases and J by 7 bases, with 20 bases between. From germline, CDR1 is SGHAT and CDR2 FQNNGV. The CDR3: CASRWGRQFIHTQYF. The CDR3 DNA reads TGTGCCAGCAGATGGGGACGGCAATTTATACATACGCAGTATTTT.

This chain uses TRBV29-1 with TRBJ1-1; TRBD1 agrees at 7 bases. CDR1 and CDR2 (germline): SQVTM, ANQGSEA. The CDR3 length is 13 residues. The ends lost 5 bases at V and 3 bases at J; junction bases unmatched: 6. CDR3 coding DNA: TGCAGCGTTTACGACACAGGGGACACTGAAGCTTTCTTT. As protein: CSVYDTGDTEAFF.

The V call is TRBV7-2, the J call TRBJ1-2; D remains ambiguous. Germline V gives CDR1 SGHTA, CDR2 FQGNSA. The V gene lost 7 bases and the J gene lost 6 bases, with 18 bases spanning the gap. The CDR3 runs 14 residues. CDR3 bases: TGTGCCAGCACCACGTACCCGGTTGATCATGGCTACACCTTC. Translating gives CASTTYPVDHGYTF.

CDR3: CASKGLAGGPGNEQFF. In DNA, the CDR3 is TGTGCCAGCAAAGGACTAGCGGGAGGGCCAGGTAATGAGCAGTTCTTC. V usage is TRBV5-4 and J usage is TRBJ2-1; TRBD2 agrees at 15 bases. Germline loops: CDR1 SGHNT, CDR2 YYREEE (reference sequence). J lost 7 bases, V lost 6 bases, and 8 bases had no gene match. The CDR3 has 16 amino acids. Variable domain in full (rest from reference TRBV5-4 and TRBJ2-1): ETGVTQSPTHLIKTRGQQVTLRCSSQSGHNTVSWYQQALGQGPQFIFQYYREEENGRGNFPPRFSGLQFPNYSSELNVNALELDDSALYLCASKGLAGGPGNEQFFGPGTRLTVL.

The table lists this clone with a count of one. The V and J genes are TRBV5-1 and TRBJ2-5; 9 bases fit TRBD2. Trimming took 0 bases from V and 1 from J; bases not matched to a gene: 4. This CDR3 region has 16 residues. The germline V gene has CDR1 SGHRS and CDR2 YFSETQ. DNA of the CDR3: TGCGCCAGCAGCTTGGTTAGGCGGGGGGGCCAAGAGACCCAGTACTTC. It is translated as CASSLVRRGGQETQYF.

The CDR3 is CASSEWTGHNSPLHF. The CDR3 bases are TGCGCCAGCAGTGAGTGGACAGGACATAATTCACCCCTCCACTTT. The chain couples TRBV10-1 to TRBJ1-6; 7 bases align to TRBD1. The germline V gene encodes CDR1 WNHNN and CDR2 SYGVQD (reference sequence). The CDR3 is 15 amino acids. After removal of 1 base from V and 5 bases from J, the junction contained 2 bases not matched to a gene.

V gene TRBV14 combines with J gene TRBJ1-1, with D uncertain. The CDR3 runs 16 residues. Germline CDR1 and CDR2: SGHDN and FVKESK. The V gene lost 2 bases and the J gene lost 6 bases, with 19 bases spanning the gap. The CDR3 is CASSQIRPGGGAEAFF. The CDR3 coding sequence is TGTGCCAGCAGCCAAATCAGGCCGGGTGGTGGGGCTGAAGCTTTCTTT.

The chain has TRBV5-1 and TRBJ1-5; D is perhaps TRBD1 (6 bases). V lost 2 bases and J 2 bases, leaving 11 bases between the germline ends. Germline values: CDR1 SGHRS, CDR2 YFSETQ. The CDR3 is 15 amino acids. The CDR3 DNA is TGCGCCAGCAGCTTCACTTCAGGGGGCAATCAGCCCCAGCATTTT. It codes for CASSFTSGGNQPQHF.

This chain connects TRBV6-6 to TRBJ2-3; 7 bases are a match to TRBD2. The germline V gene encodes CDR1 MNHNY and CDR2 SVGAGI (reference sequence). This CDR3 is built from 14 residues. V shed 7 bases, J shed 5 bases, and the junction held 9 bases outside the gene matches. CDR3 amino acids: CASIFAGVGDTQYF. The CDR3 DNA is TGTGCCAGCATCTTCGCGGGGGTCGGAGATACGCAGTATTTT.

This chain links TRBV10-1 with TRBJ2-7, with 11 bases lining up with TRBD2. J gave up 4 bases and V 6 bases, and 8 bases lay outside the gene matches. The CDR3 is 15 amino acids. Germline V lookup: CDR1 WNHNN, CDR2 SYGVQD (reference sequence). In DNA form, the CDR3 reads TGCGCCAGCAGCGCTATAGCGGGAGGGCCGTACGAGCAGTACTTC. This sequence encodes CASSAIAGGPYEQYF.

This CDR3 is CASGDRGNTGELFF. The CDR3 nucleotides read TGCGCCAGCGGCGACAGGGGGAACACCGGGGAGCTGTTTTTT. This chain joins TRBV5-1 and TRBJ2-2; 8 nucleotides line up with TRBD1. V gave up 7 bases and J gave up 1 base; unmatched junction bases: 3. CDR3 length: 14 amino acids. CDR1 is SGHRS, CDR2 YFSETQ, per germline.

V is TRBV6-5 and J is TRBJ2-1; the match to TRBD2 covers 9 bases. There are 16 residues in the CDR3. CDR1 MNHEY and CDR2 SVGAGI come from the germline V gene. V trimming: 2 bases; J trimming: 2 bases; junction bases outside the gene matches: 4. The CDR3 DNA reads TGTGCCAGCAGTTACGGGCGGGGGGGCCCCTACAATGAGCAGTTCTTC. It yields the protein CASSYGRGGPYNEQFF.

The V and J genes are TRBV7-6 and TRBJ1-6; D gene uncertain. The CDR3 spans 16 residues. Between the trimmed V and J ends, which lost 1 base and 8 bases, there was a span of 15 bases. The V gene's germline CDR1 is SGHVS and CDR2 FNYEAQ. The CDR3 coding sequence is TGTGCCAGCAGCTTAGGCACACTATCCACCTATTCACCCCTCCACTTT. It specifies CASSLGTLSTYSPLHF.

The rearrangement links TRBV4-1 to TRBJ1-2; TRBD1 matches 7 bases. Per germline, CDR1 MGHRA and CDR2 YSYEKL. This CDR3 has 14 amino acids. Trimming removed 5 bases from V and 0 bases from J; junction bases left unmatched: 3. The CDR3 region is CASSGDRTNYGYTF. CDR3 nucleotide sequence: TGCGCCAGCAGCGGGGACAGAACTAACTATGGCTACACCTTC.

The V call is TRBV10-1, the J call TRBJ1-6; D call uncertain. The germline CDR1 and CDR2 sequences are WNHNN and SYGVQD (reference sequence). The CDR3 loop spans 12 amino acids. Trimming shortened V by 2 bases and J by 9 bases, and 5 bases separated the two germline ends. The chain's CDR3 is CASSENGSPLHF. The CDR3 DNA reads as TGCGCCAGCAGTGAGAATGGTTCACCCCTCCACTTT.